This T cell receptor beta chain derives from a study of pediatric ulcerative colitis. The assay was immunoSEQ multiplex PCR, and TCRdb's table has in-frame clones only and misses some. Of 57,000 or so clones listed, about 90% are singletons. Notes on the study in general: All ulcerative colitis patients, but no controls, carried a couple of rectal clonotypes. Total lymphocyte DNA, not sorted subsets, was the template. Compared with controls, ulcerative colitis showed greater blood-rectum clone sharing.

The V gene end was trimmed by 7 bases and the J gene end by 5 bases; junction bases not matched to a gene: 9. Germline V lookup: CDR1 MDHEN, CDR2 SYDVKM. This CDR3 comprises 15 residues. A remark on this clone: Its antigen is not identified.

This TCR was recovered from a boy younger than 18 who was a control in a study of pediatric ulcerative colitis. The specimen was blood. This chain uses TRBV28 with TRBJ2-1; 9 bases are shared with TRBD1. CDR3 region: CASTPRRTGDNEQFF. For the CDR3, the DNA is TGTGCCAGCACCCCTCGTAGGACAGGGGACAATGAGCAGTTCTTC.